This T cell receptor beta chain appears in the sequencing data of a study of blood T cell repertoires in COVID-19. In the authors' methods: Scientists estimated how many nucleated cells there were by amplifying reference gene primers. The repertoire was sequenced with immunoSEQ multiplex PCR; TCRdb's copy has only in-frame clones and lacks some. V and J calls and clone size are those listed in that table; D and trimming were worked out from the DNA. The sample lists 220,000 or so clones, 90% occurring once. Germline loops: CDR1 MGHDK, CDR2 SYGVNS. With 4 bases clipped from V and 1 base from J, the junction kept 2 bases outside the gene matches. The CDR3 covers 14 residues.

The chain couples TRBV25-1 to TRBJ1-1, with 8 bases matching TRBD1. This TCR derives from a man aged 25-45 years who had been exposed to COVID-19. Sequencing input: PBMCs or T cells enriched from blood (not recorded which). The CDR3: CASSGGTGNTEAFF. The CDR3 DNA sequence: TGTGCCAGCAGTGGGGGGACAGGGAACACTGAAGCTTTCTTT.